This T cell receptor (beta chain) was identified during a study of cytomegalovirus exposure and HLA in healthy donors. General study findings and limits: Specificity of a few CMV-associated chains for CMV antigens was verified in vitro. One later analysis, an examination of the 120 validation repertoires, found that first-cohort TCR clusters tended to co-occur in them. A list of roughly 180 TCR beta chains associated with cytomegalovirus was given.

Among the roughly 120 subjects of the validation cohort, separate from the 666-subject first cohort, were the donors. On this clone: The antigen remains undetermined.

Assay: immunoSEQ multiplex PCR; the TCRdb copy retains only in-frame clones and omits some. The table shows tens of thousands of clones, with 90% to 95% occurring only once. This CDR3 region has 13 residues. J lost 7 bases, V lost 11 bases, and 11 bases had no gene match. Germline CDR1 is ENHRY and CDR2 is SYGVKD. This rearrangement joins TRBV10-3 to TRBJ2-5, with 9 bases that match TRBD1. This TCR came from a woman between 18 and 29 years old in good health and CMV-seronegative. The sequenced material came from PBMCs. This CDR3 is CASRTGEVGTQYF. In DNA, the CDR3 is TGTGCCTCACGGACAGGGGAGGTTGGGACCCAGTACTTC.